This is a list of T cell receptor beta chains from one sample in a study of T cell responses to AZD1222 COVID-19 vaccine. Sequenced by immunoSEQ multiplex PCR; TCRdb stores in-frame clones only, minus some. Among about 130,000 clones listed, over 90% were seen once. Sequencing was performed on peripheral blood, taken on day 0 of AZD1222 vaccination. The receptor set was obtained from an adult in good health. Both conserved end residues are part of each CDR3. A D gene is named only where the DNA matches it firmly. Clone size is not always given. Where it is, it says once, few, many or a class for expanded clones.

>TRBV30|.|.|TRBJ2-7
CAVYRSYEQYF
TGTGCCGTTTACAGGTCCTACGAGCAGTACTTC
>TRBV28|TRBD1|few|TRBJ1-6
CAGRDRYNSPLHF
TGTGCCGGCCGGGACAGATATAATTCACCCCTCCACTTT
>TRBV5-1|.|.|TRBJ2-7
CASSTPRGDVSYEQYF
TGCGCCAGCAGCACTCCCAGGGGAGATGTGTCCTACGAGCAGTACTTC
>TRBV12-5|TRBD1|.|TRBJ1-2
CASGLMGQSYGYTF
TGTGCTAGTGGTTTGATGGGACAGTCCTATGGCTACACCTTC
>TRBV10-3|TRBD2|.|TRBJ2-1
CAISESLAGGAEQFF
TGTGCCATCAGTGAGTCGCTAGCGGGGGGAGCTGAGCAGTTCTTC
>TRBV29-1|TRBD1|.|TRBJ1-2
CSVDQGVIYGYTF
TGCAGCGTTGATCAGGGGGTTATCTATGGCTACACCTTC
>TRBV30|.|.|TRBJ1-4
CAWSVKDSGLFF
TGTGCCTGGAGTGTTAAGGATTCGGGACTGTTTTTT
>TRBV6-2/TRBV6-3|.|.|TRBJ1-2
CASSYLGRTYGYTF
TGTGCCAGCAGTTACTTGGGACGGACATATGGCTACACCTTC
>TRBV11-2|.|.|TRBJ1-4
CASSLNLDRGNEKLFF
TGTGCCAGCAGCTTGAACCTGGACAGAGGAAATGAAAAACTGTTTTTT
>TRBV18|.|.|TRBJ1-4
CASSPRRGDEKLFF
TGTGCCAGCTCACCACGACGGGGGGATGAAAAACTGTTTTTT
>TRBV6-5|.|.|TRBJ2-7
CASGRDPHEQYF
TGTGCCAGCGGTCGGGATCCCCACGAGCAGTACTTC
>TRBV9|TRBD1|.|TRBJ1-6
CASTRDRGTSPLHF
TGTGCCAGCACCCGGGACAGGGGGACTTCACCCCTCCACTTT
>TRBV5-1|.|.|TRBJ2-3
CASSLDAGTDTQYF
TGCGCCAGCAGCTTGGATGCCGGAACAGATACGCAGTATTTT
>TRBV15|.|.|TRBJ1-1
CATSSKGGAEAFF
TGTGCCACCAGCTCCAAGGGAGGTGCTGAAGCTTTCTTT
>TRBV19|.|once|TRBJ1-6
CASKVRGNSPLHF
TGTGCCAGTAAGGTTAGGGGGAACTCACCCCTCCACTTT
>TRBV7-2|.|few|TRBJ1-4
CASSSQTLYNEKLFF
TGTGCCAGCAGCTCCCAGACCCTCTATAATGAAAAACTGTTTTTT
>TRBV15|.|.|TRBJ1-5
CATSRVGDLLQPQHF
TGTGCCACCAGCAGGGTAGGGGATTTATTGCAGCCCCAGCATTTT
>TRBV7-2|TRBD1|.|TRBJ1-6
CASSPRTGENSPLHF
TGTGCCAGCAGTCCTAGGACAGGGGAGAATTCACCCCTCCACTTT
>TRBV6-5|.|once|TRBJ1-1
CASIRNTEAFF
TGTGCCAGCATACGGAACACTGAAGCTTTCTTT
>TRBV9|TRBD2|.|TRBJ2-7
CASSPGLAGLYEQYF
TGTGCCAGCAGTCCTGGACTAGCGGGCTTATACGAGCAGTACTTC
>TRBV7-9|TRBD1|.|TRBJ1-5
CASSFSDRGGGQPQHF
TGTGCCAGCAGCTTTTCCGACAGGGGAGGTGGTCAGCCCCAGCATTTT
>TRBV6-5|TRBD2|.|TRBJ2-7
CASSPGLAVSYEQYF
TGTGCCAGCAGCCCCGGACTAGCGGTATCCTACGAGCAGTACTTC
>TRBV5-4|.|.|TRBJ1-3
CASSMIGGSGNTIYF
TGTGCCAGCAGTATGATAGGGGGCTCTGGAAACACCATATATTTT
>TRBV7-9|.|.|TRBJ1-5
CASSLGGWGNQPQHF
TGTGCCAGCAGCTTAGGGGGCTGGGGCAATCAGCCCCAGCATTTT
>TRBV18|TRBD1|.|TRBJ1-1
CASSQKQGGEAFF
TGTGCCAGCTCCCAAAAACAGGGGGGTGAAGCTTTCTTT
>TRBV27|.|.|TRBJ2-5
CASSALGVETQYF
TGTGCCAGCAGCGCCCTTGGTGTCGAGACCCAGTACTTC
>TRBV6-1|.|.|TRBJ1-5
CASSANREPKGYQPQHF
TGTGCCAGCAGTGCGAACCGCGAACCAAAGGGTTATCAGCCCCAGCATTTT
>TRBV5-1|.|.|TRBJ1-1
CASSGPVPGTEAFF
TGCGCCAGCAGCGGGCCGGTCCCCGGGACTGAAGCTTTCTTT
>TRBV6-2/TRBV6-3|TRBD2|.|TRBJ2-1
CASSYVPAGGKHEQFF
TGTGCCAGCAGTTACGTTCCAGCGGGAGGGAAACATGAGCAGTTCTTC
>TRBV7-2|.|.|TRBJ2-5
CASSSANLWGSEETQYF
TGTGCCAGCAGCTCCGCCAACTTGTGGGGAAGTGAAGAGACCCAGTACTTC
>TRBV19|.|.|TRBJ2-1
CASSPIRGVGDLRNEQFF
TGTGCCAGTAGTCCCATTAGGGGAGTTGGGGACCTCCGGAATGAGCAGTTCTTC